A single sample gave rise to the 13 T cell receptor beta chains below, sequenced in a study of STAT3 mutations in large granular lymphocyte leukemia. No antigen has been assigned to these receptors. Regarding the study as a whole: Every T-cell large granular lymphocyte leukemia patient had at least one immunodominant TCR beta clonotype.

Repertoires were generated with immunoSEQ multiplex PCR, while TCRdb's copy carries only in-frame clones and drops some. The sample has roughly 40,000 clones, more than 70% seen once. Sequencing input: PBMCs. These receptors were taken from a human donor with T large granular lymphocyte leukemia. Some clones in this sample may be carry-over from other donors' samples.

The rearrangement joins TRBV7-9 to TRBJ1-3; 9 bases map to TRBD1. V was pared by 5 bases and J by 1 base, with 0 bases of the junction left unmatched. Germline V gene data show CDR1 as SEHNR and CDR2 as FQNEAQ (reference sequence). This CDR3 comprises 14 residues. The CDR3 sequence is CASSGQGSGNTIYF. CDR3 in DNA: TGTGCCAGCAGCGGACAGGGGTCTGGAAACACCATATATTTT.

The chain carries TRBV19 and TRBJ1-5; no clear D. CDR3 length: 15 amino acids. The V gene's germline CDR1 is LNHDA and CDR2 SQIVND (reference sequence). The V gene lost 3 bases and the J gene lost 7 bases, with 16 bases spanning the gap. CDR3 coding DNA: TGTGCCAGTAGTATTGACCCAGGCGTATCGCAGCCCCAGCATTTT. The encoded protein is CASSIDPGVSQPQHF.

This clone came up a few times. The chain couples TRBV19 to TRBJ1-2; 7 bases agree with TRBD1. With 9 bases clipped from V and 7 bases from J, the junction kept 11 bases outside the gene matches. The germline V gene encodes CDR1 LNHDA and CDR2 SQIVND (reference sequence). This CDR3 has 13 residues. CDR3 in DNA: TGTGCCAGCCTACAAGGGACAGTAAGTGGCTACACCTTC. Translated: CASLQGTVSGYTF.

V usage is TRBV27 and J usage is TRBJ2-7; possibly TRBD2 for D (5 bases). The CDR3 is 15 amino acids. Trimming stripped 3 bases from V and 2 bases from J, with 14 bases between. From germline, CDR1 is MNHEY and CDR2 SMNVEV (reference sequence). The CDR3 nucleotides read TGTGCCAGCAGTTTCGGGGTCCTCCTCCCCTACGAGCAGTACTTC. Translated: CASSFGVLLPYEQYF.

The V gene is TRBV29-1, the J gene TRBJ2-7, with 11 bases that match TRBD1. The V gene's germline CDR1 is SQVTM and CDR2 ANQGSEA. The CDR3 is made up of 13 amino acids. With V trimmed by 4 bases and J by 7 bases, 6 bases remained unmatched. The CDR3 here is CSVADRGLREQYF. CDR3 coding DNA: TGCAGCGTTGCGGACAGGGGGCTCAGGGAGCAGTACTTC.

V is TRBV11-3 and J is TRBJ2-3; D could derive from TRBD1 or TRBD2 (5 bases each). The germline gives CDR1 SGHNT, CDR2 YENEEA. Trimming pared 5 bases from V and 6 bases from J, leaving 12 bases between. The CDR3 spans 13 residues. The CDR3 region is CASSGTFVDTQYF. The CDR3 DNA reads TGTGCCAGCAGCGGGACCTTCGTGGATACGCAGTATTTT. Complete variable domain (other parts from reference TRBV11-3 and TRBJ2-3): EAGVVQSPRYKIIEKKQPVAFWCNPISGHNTLYWYLQNLGQGPELLIRYENEEAVDDSQLPKDRFSAERLKGVDSTLKIQPAELGDSAVYLCASSGTFVDTQYFGPGTRLTVL.

The chain links TRBV6-4 to TRBJ2-2; 7 positions match TRBD1. Germline lookup yields CDR1 MRHNA and CDR2 SNTAGT. The CDR3 is 14 amino acids. V shed 7 bases, J shed 2 bases, and the junction held 4 bases outside the gene matches. The CDR3: CASKGQTNTGELFF. CDR3 DNA: TGTGCCAGCAAGGGACAGACAAACACCGGGGAGCTGTTTTTT.

The chain couples TRBV4-3 to TRBJ1-3; the D is unclear. This CDR3 spans 17 amino acids. Trimming shortened V by 0 bases and J by 0 bases, and 12 bases separated the two germline ends. Per the germline V gene, CDR1 is LGHNA and CDR2 is YSLEER. The CDR3 DNA is TGCGCCAGCAGCCAAGAAGGCGGAGGCATCTCTGGAAACACCATATATTTT. This codes for CASSQEGGGISGNTIYF.

The chain uses TRBV28 and TRBJ1-2; TRBD1 agrees at 11 bases. This CDR3 contains 14 residues. CDR1 and CDR2 (germline): MDHEN, SYDVKM. Trimming cost V 6 bases and J 8 bases; bases outside gene matches: 8. This chain's CDR3 is CASSHRGTGGGYTF. In DNA form, the CDR3 reads TGTGCCAGCAGCCATAGGGGGACAGGGGGAGGCTACACCTTC.

V and J are TRBV4-3 and TRBJ1-1; a weak D match, TRBD1 (6 bases). Germline V gene lookup returns CDR1 LGHNA and CDR2 YSLEER. The CDR3 has 15 amino acids. Trimming took 3 bases from V and 1 from J, leaving 12 bases between them. This chain's CDR3 is CASSHPRGWNTEAFF. DNA of the CDR3: TGCGCCAGCAGCCACCCCAGGGGATGGAACACTGAAGCTTTCTTT.

The rearrangement links TRBV7-9 to TRBJ1-2; D is unresolved. The V gene lost 3 bases and the J gene lost 1 base, with 9 bases spanning the gap. CDR3 length: 14 residues. Germline-derived CDR1 and CDR2 are SEHNR and FQNEAQ (reference sequence). The CDR3 nucleotides are TGTGCCAGCAGCTTTGGCGTGGGTAACTATGGCTACACCTTC. Its protein is CASSFGVGNYGYTF. Looking up the rest from reference TRBV7-9 and TRBJ1-2 gives the full variable domain: DTGVSQNPRHKITKRGQNVTFRCDPISEHNRLYWYRQTLGQGPEFLTYFQNEAQLEKSRLLSDRFSAERPKGSFSTLEIQRTEQGDSAMYLCASSFGVGNYGYTFGSGTRLTVV.

In this sample, this clone turned up once. This rearrangement joins TRBV5-4 to TRBJ2-1, with 10 bases that match TRBD2. This CDR3 region has 15 residues. Trimming removed 1 base from V and 6 bases from J; junction bases left unmatched: 4. Per germline, CDR1 SGHNT and CDR2 YYREEE (reference sequence). The CDR3 nucleotides read TGTGCCAGCAGCTTGCCTAGCGGGGGCCCCAATGAGCAGTTCTTC. Its protein is CASSLPSGGPNEQFF.

J is TRBJ2-7 and V is TRBV6-5, with D uncertain. Germline CDR1 MNHEY, CDR2 SVGAGI. V lost 0 bases to trimming and J lost 6 bases, with 3 bases between them. This CDR3 spans 11 amino acids. CDR3 in amino acids: CASSYSREQYF. In DNA, the CDR3 is TGTGCCAGCAGTTACTCCCGCGAGCAGTACTTC.